Presented here are 14 T cell receptor beta chains from one specimen sequenced in a study of control samples from healthy donors and cancer patients. Sequencing used immunoSEQ multiplex PCR; TCRdb keeps in-frame clones, though not all of them. The top ten clones hold around 1% of a sample with tens of thousands of clones, roughly nine tenths of them seen once. The source material was blood. The receptor set was obtained from a woman in her 30s in good health.

This sequence joins TRBV30 and TRBJ1-1; D not certain. The germline V and J ends were trimmed by 5 bases and 7 bases, with 2 bases remaining between them. The germline gives CDR1 GTSNPN, CDR2 SVGIG (reference sequence). The CDR3 is made up of 8 amino acids. This chain's CDR3 is CAWGEAFF. The CDR3 coding sequence is TGTGCCTGGGGTGAAGCTTTCTTT. Together with reference TRBV30 and TRBJ1-1, the CDR3 gives the full variable domain: SQTIHQWPATLVQPVGSPLSLECTVEGTSNPNLYWYRQAAGRGLQLLFYSVGIGQISSEVPQNLSASRPQDRQFILSSKKLLLSDSGFYLCAWGEAFFGQGTRLTVV.

J is TRBJ2-1 and V is TRBV18; TRBD2 aligns across 9 bases. Looked up from germline, CDR1 is KGHSH and CDR2 is LQKENI. The CDR3 consists of 15 residues. The J segment lost 7 bases and the V segment lost 3 bases, leaving 7 bases of the junction unmatched. The CDR3 DNA is TGTGCCAGCTCACCGGCCGGGACTAGCAGGAATGAGCAGTTCTTC. Its translation: CASSPAGTSRNEQFF.

This clone turned up a few times. The chain is built from TRBV4-1 and TRBJ1-2; the D gene is possibly TRBD1 (5 bases). Germline V gives CDR1 MGHRA, CDR2 YSYEKL. CDR3 length: 15 amino acids. V shed 0 bases and J shed 5 bases, with 13 bases lying between them. The CDR3 here is CASSQERNGGYGYTF. In DNA form, the CDR3 reads TGCGCCAGCAGCCAAGAAAGAAACGGGGGGTATGGCTACACCTTC.

The chain employs TRBV10-2 and TRBJ2-7, with D possibly being TRBD1 (5 bases). The CDR3 is 17 amino acids. Trimming stripped 0 bases from V and 0 bases from J, with 15 bases between. Per the germline V gene, CDR1 is WSHSY and CDR2 is SAAADI. CDR3 DNA: TGCGCCAGCAGTGAGTCGGGGATAGGGGCGAGCTCCTACGAGCAGTACTTC. Translation gives CASSESGIGASSYEQYF.

The chain has TRBV2 and TRBJ2-5, with D perhaps TRBD2 (5 bases). CDR1 is SNHLY and CDR2 is FYNNEI in the germline V gene. This CDR3 has 16 amino acids. V lost 4 bases and J lost 6, with 21 bases in between. The CDR3, as DNA: TGTGCCAGCAGTGCAACCCCCCTTTCGTCGGGGAAGACCCAGTACTTC. This gives the protein CASSATPLSSGKTQYF.

This chain links TRBV9 with TRBJ2-7; 8 bases are shared with TRBD2. Trimming removed 9 bases from V and 2 bases from J; junction bases left unmatched: 16. The germline V gene has CDR1 SGDLS and CDR2 YYNGEE. The CDR3 is 16 residues long. The CDR3 DNA follows: TGTGCCACCCGCGACGGGGGGGGCCGGTCCCCCTACGAGCAGTACTTC. It codes for CATRDGGGRSPYEQYF.

V usage is TRBV19 and J usage is TRBJ2-7; 8 bases fit TRBD2. This CDR3 has 13 residues. After removal of 5 bases from V and 10 bases from J, the junction contained 10 bases not matched to a gene. Germline assignment: CDR1 LNHDA and CDR2 SQIVND (reference sequence). CDR3 region: CASSGPVGGEQYF. CDR3 in DNA: TGTGCCAGTAGTGGTCCCGTCGGGGGGGAACAGTACTTC.

The chain combines TRBV23-1 with TRBJ1-5; D is possibly TRBD1 (6 bases). TRBV23-1 is designated an ORF whose function remains uncertain. Trimming cost V 10 bases and J 7 bases, with 20 bases left between them. This CDR3 region has 14 residues. DNA for the CDR3: TGCGCCAAACCGACGGGGGAGCAGGGGCAGCCCCAGCATTTT. Its translation: CAKPTGEQGQPQHF.

V gene TRBV4-1 combines with J gene TRBJ1-5, with 7 positions matching TRBD1. CDR1 and CDR2 from the germline V gene are MGHRA and YSYEKL. V shed 0 bases, J shed 4 bases, and the junction held 3 bases outside the gene matches. The CDR3 spans 15 residues. CDR3 amino acids: CASSQEIRGNQPQHF. As DNA, the CDR3 is TGCGCCAGCAGCCAAGAGATCAGGGGGAATCAGCCCCAGCATTTT.

The chain is built from TRBV6-5 and TRBJ2-1; a weak D match, TRBD2 (6 bases). Germline assignment: CDR1 MNHEY and CDR2 SVGAGI. V was pared by 6 bases and J by 11 bases, with 11 bases between. The CDR3 runs to 11 residues. CDR3 nucleotides: TGTGCCAGCAGATCCGGGGGTAAGCAGTTCTTC. It specifies CASRSGGKQFF.

The V call is TRBV7-8, the J call TRBJ2-2, with D unresolved. The V end was cut by 7 bases, the J end by 8 bases, with 14 bases between. CDR3 size: 13 residues. Germline lookup yields CDR1 SGHVS and CDR2 FQNEAQ. CDR3 sequence (DNA): TGTGCCAGCAACCTGTTACTCCCAGGGGAGCTGTTTTTT. Encoded protein: CASNLLLPGELFF.

The chain has TRBV5-4 and TRBJ2-5; 7 bases map to TRBD1. The CDR3 is made up of 13 amino acids. The V gene end was trimmed by 4 bases and the J gene end by 4 bases; junction bases not matched to a gene: 4. CDR1 and CDR2 (germline): SGHNT, YYREEE (reference sequence). The CDR3 loop reads CASSPQGRETQYF. CDR3 nucleotides: TGTGCCAGCAGCCCACAGGGGAGAGAGACCCAGTACTTC.

The chain has TRBV5-1 and TRBJ1-1; D uncertain. The V end lost 0 bases, the J end lost 2 bases, and 5 bases lay between the germline ends. CDR1 is SGHRS, CDR2 YFSETQ, per germline. This CDR3 is built from 13 residues. The CDR3 coding sequence is TGCGCCAGCAGCTTGGCAGCCAACACTGAAGCTTTCTTT. It yields the protein CASSLAANTEAFF. The full variable domain, its missing parts supplied by reference TRBV5-1 and TRBJ1-1, is KAGVTQTPRYLIKTRGQQVTLSCSPISGHRSVSWYQQTPGQGLQFLFEYFSETQRNKGNFPGRFSGRQFSNSRSEMNVSTLELGDSALYLCASSLAANTEAFFGQGTRLTVV.

The count of this clone is one. This chain connects TRBV4-1 to TRBJ1-2; D is perhaps TRBD1 (5 bases). Deletions cut 4 bases from V and 5 bases from J, with 17 bases between. This CDR3 region has 15 residues. Germline CDR1 is MGHRA and CDR2 is YSYEKL. The CDR3 loop is CASSPSGGIGYGYTF. The DNA for the CDR3 is TGCGCCAGCAGCCCTTCGGGGGGGATTGGGTATGGCTACACCTTC.